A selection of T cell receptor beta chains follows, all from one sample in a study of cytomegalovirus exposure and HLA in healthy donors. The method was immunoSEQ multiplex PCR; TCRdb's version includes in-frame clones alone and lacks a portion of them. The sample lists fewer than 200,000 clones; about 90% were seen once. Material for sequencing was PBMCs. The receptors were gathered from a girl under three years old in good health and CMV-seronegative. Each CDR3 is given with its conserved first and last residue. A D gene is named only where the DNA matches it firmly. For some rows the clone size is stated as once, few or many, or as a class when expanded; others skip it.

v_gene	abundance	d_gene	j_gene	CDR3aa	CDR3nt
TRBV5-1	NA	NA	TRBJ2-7	CASSPFNSYEQYF	TGCGCCAGCAGTCCCTTTAATTCCTACGAGCAGTACTTC
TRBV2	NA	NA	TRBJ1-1	CASRGDRNTEAFF	TGTGCCAGCAGGGGTGACAGGAACACTGAAGCTTTCTTT
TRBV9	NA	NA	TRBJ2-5	CASSVAGGGSGETQYF	TGTGCCAGCAGCGTAGCGGGTGGAGGAAGTGGTGAGACCCAGTACTTC
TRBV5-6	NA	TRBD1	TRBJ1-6	CASSFLQGLPRSPLHF	TGTGCCAGCAGCTTCCTACAGGGGTTGCCTCGTTCACCCCTCCACTTT
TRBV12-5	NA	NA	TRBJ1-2	CASGSIYRGGYTF	TGTGCTAGTGGTTCGATCTATCGTGGTGGCTACACCTTC
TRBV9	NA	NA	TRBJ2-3	CASSVALATDTQYF	TGTGCCAGCAGCGTAGCGCTAGCGACAGATACGCAGTATTTT
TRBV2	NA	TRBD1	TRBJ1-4	CASSGLTGTGFFREKLFF	TGTGCCAGCTCGGGATTGACCGGGACAGGTTTTTTCCGAGAAAAACTGTTTTTT
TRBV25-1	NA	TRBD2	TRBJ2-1	CASSTTSGEQFF	TGTGCCAGCAGCACAACTAGCGGGGAGCAGTTCTTC
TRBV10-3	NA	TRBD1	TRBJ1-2	CAISEDGTGAPYGYTF	TGTGCCATCAGTGAGGATGGTACAGGGGCCCCCTATGGCTACACCTTC
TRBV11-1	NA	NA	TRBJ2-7	CASSPRVGGEQYF	TGTGCCAGCAGCCCGCGGGTGGGGGGCGAGCAGTACTTC
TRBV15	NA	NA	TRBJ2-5	CATSREGRQETQYF	TGTGCCACCAGCAGAGAGGGGCGCCAAGAGACCCAGTACTTC
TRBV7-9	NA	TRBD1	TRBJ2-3	CASSLDRETDTQYF	TGTGCCAGCAGCCTCGACAGGGAAACAGATACGCAGTATTTT
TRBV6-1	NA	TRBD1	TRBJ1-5	CASEDRIHQPQHF	TGTGCCAGCGAGGACAGGATCCATCAGCCCCAGCATTTT
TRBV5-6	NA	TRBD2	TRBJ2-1	CASGLNSGTSGRRYNEQFF	TGTGCCAGCGGCCTTAATAGTGGGACTAGCGGGAGAAGGTACAATGAGCAGTTCTTC
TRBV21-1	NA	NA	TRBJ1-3	CASSKRCQGHSGNTIYF	TGTGCCAGCAGCAAAAGGTGCCAGGGACACTCTGGAAACACCATATATTTT
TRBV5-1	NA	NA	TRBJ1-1	CASSLGEGSEAFF	TGCGCCAGCAGCTTGGGGGAGGGAAGTGAAGCTTTCTTT
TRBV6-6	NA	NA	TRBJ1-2	CASGQPNGYTF	TGTGCCAGCGGACAGCCCAATGGCTACACCTTC
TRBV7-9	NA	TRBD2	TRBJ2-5	CASSHGTSGGEETQYF	TGTGCCAGCAGCCATGGTACTAGCGGGGGGGAAGAGACCCAGTACTTC
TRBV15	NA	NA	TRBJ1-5	CATSRGHIDSNQPQHF	TGTGCCACCAGCAGAGGACACATAGATAGCAATCAGCCCCAGCATTTT
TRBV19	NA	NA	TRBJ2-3	CASSKEWVWETDTQYF	TGTGCCAGTAGTAAGGAATGGGTTTGGGAGACAGATACGCAGTATTTT
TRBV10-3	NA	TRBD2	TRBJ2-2	CAISELAGVTGELFF	TGTGCCATCAGTGAACTAGCGGGAGTGACCGGGGAGCTGTTTTTT
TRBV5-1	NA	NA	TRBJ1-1	CASSRTENTEAFF	TGCGCCAGCAGCAGGACAGAGAACACTGAAGCTTTCTTT
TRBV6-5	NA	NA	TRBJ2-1	CASSYEVRGKQFF	TGTGCCAGCAGTTACGAGGTGCGGGGCAAGCAGTTCTTC
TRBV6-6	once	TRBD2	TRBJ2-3	CASSPNSGRATDTQYF	TGTGCCAGCAGTCCTAATAGCGGGAGGGCCACAGATACGCAGTATTTT
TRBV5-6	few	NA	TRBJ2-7	CASSPPLFPDEQYF	TGTGCCAGCAGCCCGCCTCTCTTCCCAGACGAGCAGTACTTC
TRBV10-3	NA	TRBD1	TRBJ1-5	CAISLGDRGLSQPQHF	TGTGCCATCAGTCTGGGGGACAGGGGGCTTAGTCAGCCCCAGCATTTT
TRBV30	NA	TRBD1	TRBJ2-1	CASRAGGNEQFF	TGTGCCTCAAGGGCAGGGGGCAATGAGCAGTTCTTC
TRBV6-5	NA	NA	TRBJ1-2	CASSYLGGYGYTF	TGTGCCAGCAGTTACTTGGGAGGCTATGGCTACACCTTC
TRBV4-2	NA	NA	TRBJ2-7	CASSQEASPYEQYF	TGTGCCAGCAGCCAAGAAGCATCCCCCTACGAGCAGTACTTC
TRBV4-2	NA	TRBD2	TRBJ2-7	CASSQEDGGGYEQYF	TGTGCCAGCAGCCAAGAAGATGGGGGGGGCTACGAGCAGTACTTC
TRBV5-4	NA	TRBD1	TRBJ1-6	CASSQGANSPLHF	TGTGCCAGCAGCCAGGGGGCTAACTCACCCCTCCACTTT
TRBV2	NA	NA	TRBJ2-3	CASSDRSPLTDTQYF	TGTGCCAGCAGTGACAGATCTCCGCTCACAGATACGCAGTATTTT
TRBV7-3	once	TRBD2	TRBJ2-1	CASSPGGLSSYNEQFF	TGTGCCAGCAGCCCCGGGGGACTAAGCTCCTACAATGAGCAGTTCTTC
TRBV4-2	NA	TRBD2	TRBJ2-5	CASSQEGLAGETQYF	TGTGCCAGCAGCCAAGAAGGCCTAGCGGGAGAGACCCAGTACTTC
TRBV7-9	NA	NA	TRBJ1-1	CSSSFGGADTEAFF	TGTTCCAGCAGCTTTGGGGGGGCGGACACTGAAGCTTTCTTT
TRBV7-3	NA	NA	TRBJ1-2	CASSLTAESGVWGYTF	TGTGCCAGCAGCTTAACGGCGGAGAGTGGTGTGTGGGGCTACACCTTC
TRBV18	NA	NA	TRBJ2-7	CASSRPSSYEQYF	TGTGCCAGCTCACGTCCGAGCTCCTACGAGCAGTACTTC
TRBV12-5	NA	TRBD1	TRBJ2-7	CASGSGTGSYEQYF	TGTGCTAGTGGTTCCGGGACAGGGAGCTACGAGCAGTACTTC